These 18 T cell receptor beta chains came from one sample sequenced in a study of CD8+ T cells in alopecia areata. The treatment: oral pan-JAK inhibitor, 5-10 mg twice daily. RNA was isolated and reverse transcribed to cDNA, the sequencing template. Method: immunoSEQ multiplex PCR; TCRdb's copy keeps in-frame clones and lacks some. The table shows some 190,000 clones, with approximately 60% occurring only once. This material consisted of CD4+ T cells sorted from blood, taken at week 4, from a patient treated with tofacitinib. All receptors come from a human donor with alopecia areata.

The chain combines TRBV11-2 with TRBJ2-7; D unresolved. V dropped 1 base and J dropped 1 base, with 17 bases sitting between them. The CDR3 has 17 amino acids. Germline lookup yields CDR1 SGHAT and CDR2 FQNNGV. In nucleotides, the CDR3 is TGTGCCAGCAGCTTAGGATCCTGGCAGGCTTTTTCCTACGAGCAGTACTTC. Protein sequence: CASSLGSWQAFSYEQYF.

The genes are TRBV29-1 and TRBJ2-4; D remains ambiguous. CDR3 length equals 16 residues. V was pared by 3 bases and J by 3 bases, with 18 bases between. Germline V gene lookup returns CDR1 SQVTM and CDR2 ANQGSEA. The CDR3 protein is CSVDPPGTTDKNIQYF. CDR3 bases: TGCAGCGTTGATCCCCCGGGTACTACGGACAAAAACATTCAGTACTTC.

In the case of this clone: Other DNA sequences from this sample encode an identical CDR3 as well. The chain recombines TRBV6-5 with TRBJ2-7, with D possibly being TRBD1 (6 bases). V was cut by 5 bases and J by 3 bases, with 14 bases left in between. This CDR3 spans 14 amino acids. From germline, CDR1 is MNHEY and CDR2 SVGAGI. The CDR3 DNA follows: TGTGCCAGCAGTACCTCCACAGGGTTCTACGAGCAGTACTTC. Its protein is CASSTSTGFYEQYF.

The chain is built from TRBV15 and TRBJ2-1; TRBD2 matches 10 bases. This CDR3 has 17 amino acids. V was clipped by 1 base and J by 2 bases; unmatched bases: 5. Germline CDR1 LNHNV, CDR2 YYDKDF (reference sequence). The CDR3 DNA sequence: TGTGCCACCAGCAGAGCCCCCAGCGGGAGGGCCTACAATGAGCAGTTCTTC. Protein sequence: CATSRAPSGRAYNEQFF.

CDR3 protein: CASSPDRGSYGYTF. CDR3 coding DNA: TGTGCCAGCAGTCCAGACAGGGGTTCCTATGGCTACACCTTC. The chain is built from TRBV27 and TRBJ1-2, with TRBD1 matching 8 bases. The CDR3 sequence is 14 residues long. V shed 5 bases and J 4 bases; nucleotides not matched to a gene: 6. Germline CDR1 and CDR2: MNHEY and SMNVEV (reference sequence).

The chain joins TRBV27 to TRBJ1-3; TRBD1 agrees at 9 bases. The V gene end was trimmed by 6 bases and the J gene end by 0 bases; junction bases not matched to a gene: 6. The CDR3 has 16 amino acids. CDR1 and CDR2 from the germline V gene are MNHEY and SMNVEV (reference sequence). This CDR3 reads CASSRGQGASGNTIYF. CDR3 DNA sequence: TGTGCCAGCAGCCGGGGACAGGGCGCCTCTGGAAACACCATATATTTT.

This chain joins TRBV2 and TRBJ1-1; D remains unclear. V was clipped by 2 bases and J by 1 base, with 8 bases between them. This CDR3 has 14 residues. The V gene's germline CDR1 is SNHLY and CDR2 FYNNEI. The DNA of the CDR3 is TGTGCCAGCAGTGAAAACGGGCCGAACACTGAAGCTTTCTTT. It translates to CASSENGPNTEAFF.

The chain carries TRBV18 and TRBJ2-4; no clear D gene. This CDR3 region has 16 residues. V was trimmed by 4 bases and J by 4 bases, leaving 17 bases between them. Germline CDR1 is KGHSH and CDR2 is LQKENI. This chain's CDR3 is CASSLWAESLKNIQYF. In DNA form, the CDR3 reads TGTGCCAGCTCACTTTGGGCAGAAAGTTTGAAAAACATTCAGTACTTC.

Concerning this clone: Other DNA sequences in this sample translate to the same CDR3. This chain connects TRBV30 to TRBJ2-1; TRBD2 matches at 11 bases. Germline CDR1 is GTSNPN and CDR2 is SVGIG (reference sequence). The V segment lost 2 bases and the J segment 5 bases; nucleotides outside the gene matches: 2. This CDR3 has 14 amino acids. The CDR3 loop is CAWSLLAGDNEQFF. CDR3 nucleotides: TGTGCCTGGAGTCTACTAGCGGGAGACAATGAGCAGTTCTTC.

There are a few counts of this clone. CDR3 region: CASSYGRNTGELFF. CDR3 nucleotides: TGTGCCAGCAGTTATGGTCGAAACACCGGGGAGCTGTTTTTT. The chain employs TRBV6-6 and TRBJ2-2; no clear D. The CDR3 sequence is 14 residues long. Trimming shortened V by 3 bases and J by 2 bases, and 7 bases separated the two germline ends. Per germline, CDR1 MNHNY and CDR2 SVGAGI (reference sequence).

Only one count was recorded for this clone. The chain has TRBV30 and TRBJ2-3, with TRBD2 as a possible D gene (6 bases). Germline CDR1 GTSNPN, CDR2 SVGIG (reference sequence). CDR3 length equals 16 residues. Between the trimmed V and J ends, which lost 3 bases and 7 bases, there was a span of 23 bases. The DNA of the CDR3 is TGTGCCTGGAGGCGACCCGTTTTACTTCGGGACTATACGCAGTATTTT. This gives the protein CAWRRPVLLRDYTQYF.

The gene calls are TRBV30 and TRBJ2-7; 13 bases fit TRBD2. The CDR3 is 15 residues long. J was trimmed by 1 base and V by 3 bases; bases with no gene match: 3. CDR1 is GTSNPN, CDR2 SVGIG, per germline (reference sequence). CDR3 in DNA: TGTGCCTGGAGGCAGACTAGCGGGGGGTCCTACGAGCAGTACTTC. Protein product: CAWRQTSGGSYEQYF.

The chain employs TRBV29-1 and TRBJ2-5; no firm D call. Germline V gene sequence: CDR1 SQVTM, CDR2 ANQGSEA. This CDR3 has 11 amino acids. Trimming removed 1 base from V and 1 base from J, with 1 base in between. The CDR3 here is CSVEVQETQYF. CDR3 DNA: TGCAGCGTTGAAGTCCAAGAGACCCAGTACTTC.

The chain joins TRBV29-1 to TRBJ2-1, with D possibly being TRBD1 or TRBD2 (5 bases each). Germline CDR1 and CDR2: SQVTM and ANQGSEA. Deletions cut 3 bases from V and 0 bases from J, with 9 bases between. This CDR3 is built from 14 residues. CDR3 residues: CSVDPGSSYNEQFF. DNA for the CDR3: TGCAGCGTTGACCCAGGGAGCTCCTACAATGAGCAGTTCTTC.

This clone was picked up a small number of times. The chain is built from TRBV29-1 and TRBJ1-1, with D hard to call. The CDR3 totals 9 residues. The germline V gene has CDR1 SQVTM and CDR2 ANQGSEA. V was shortened by 4 bases and J by 8 bases, with 5 bases between the two germline ends. In DNA, the CDR3 is TGCAGCGTTGGAGACGAAGCTTTCTTT. Translated: CSVGDEAFF.

The rearrangement uses TRBV2 and TRBJ2-3; D is unclear. V lost 2 bases to trimming and J lost 7 bases, with 1 base between them. Looked up from germline, CDR1 is SNHLY and CDR2 is FYNNEI. The CDR3 contains 10 residues. In DNA, the CDR3 is TGTGCCAGCAGTGAAAATACGCAGTATTTT. Its translation is CASSENTQYF.

This clone was detected only a few times. The chain links TRBV10-3 to TRBJ2-3; 7 positions match TRBD2. The CDR3 is 14 residues long. Germline values: CDR1 ENHRY, CDR2 SYGVKD. V dropped 11 bases and J dropped 4; count of bases not matched to a gene: 12. CDR3 protein: CASAGGRAADTQYF. CDR3 DNA sequence: TGTGCCTCCGCCGGGGGGAGGGCCGCAGATACGCAGTATTTT.

The genes are TRBV7-3 and TRBJ2-2, with D unclear. CDR3 size: 14 residues. V was cut by 3 bases and J by 4 bases, with 9 bases left in between. Germline V gives CDR1 SGHTA, CDR2 FQGTGA. The CDR3 DNA reads TGTGCCAGCAGCTTGGTTATGACCACCGGGGAGCTGTTTTTT. Translated: CASSLVMTTGELFF.